This T cell receptor beta chain was found in a study of technical replicates of blood from a handful of donors. The CDR3 is 14 amino acids. The germline V gene has CDR1 GTSNPN and CDR2 SVGIG (reference sequence). V dropped 1 base and J dropped 5; count of bases not matched to a gene: 7. Generated by immunoSEQ multiplex PCR, the TCRdb table keeps only in-frame clones and is missing some. The sample lists about 50,000 clones, roughly 95% occurring once. This receptor was identified in a human donor in good health. The sample was T cells isolated from PBMCs. The rearrangement uses TRBV30 and TRBJ1-1; 7 positions agree with TRBD1. In nucleotides, the CDR3 is TGTGCCTGGAGTGGACAGGGTTTGTTTACTGAAGCTTTCTTT. Encoded protein: CAWSGQGLFTEAFF. The whole variable domain, filled in from reference TRBV30 and TRBJ1-1, reads SQTIHQWPATLVQPVGSPLSLECTVEGTSNPNLYWYRQAAGRGLQLLFYSVGIGQISSEVPQNLSASRPQDRQFILSSKKLLLSDSGFYLCAWSGQGLFTEAFFGQGTRLTVV.